This TCR beta chain is from a study of T-cell memory formation after mild COVID-19. The germline gives CDR1 SGHNT, CDR2 YYREEE (reference sequence). This CDR3 is built from 18 residues. J lost 4 bases, V lost 3 bases, and 11 bases had no gene match. Researchers used 5'RACE with constant-segment primers to make TCR alpha and TCR beta cDNA libraries that carry sample barcodes and UMIs. One entry per CDR3 protein, called by TCRdb with MiXCR from the 5' RACE reads. The sample lists under 150,000 distinct CDR3 sequences, around a fifth occurring once. This TCR was sampled from a young man who had mild COVID-19 (a few samples of this study predate the infection). Cell type and time point are not known. The V gene is TRBV5-4, the J gene TRBJ2-3; 13 bases agree with TRBD2. The sequenced sample was PBMCs or a T cell subset sorted from them (not recorded which). The CDR3: CASSSPWRGLAGSDTQYF. DNA for the CDR3: TGTGCCAGCAGCTCCCCTTGGAGGGGACTAGCGGGGTCAGATACGCAGTATTTT.